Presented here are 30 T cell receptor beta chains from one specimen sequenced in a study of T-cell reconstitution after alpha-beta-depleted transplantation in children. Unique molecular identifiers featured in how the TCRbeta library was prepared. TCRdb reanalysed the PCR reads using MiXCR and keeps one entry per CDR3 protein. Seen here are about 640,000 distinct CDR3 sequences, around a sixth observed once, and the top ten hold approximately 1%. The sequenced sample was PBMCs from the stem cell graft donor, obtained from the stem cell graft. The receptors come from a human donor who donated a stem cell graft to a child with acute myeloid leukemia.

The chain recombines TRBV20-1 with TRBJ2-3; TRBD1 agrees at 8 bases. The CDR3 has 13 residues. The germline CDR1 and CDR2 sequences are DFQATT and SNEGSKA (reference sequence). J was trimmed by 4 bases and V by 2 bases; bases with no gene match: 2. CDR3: CSARTGGPDTQYF. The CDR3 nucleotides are TGCAGTGCTAGAACAGGGGGGCCAGATACGCAGTATTTT.

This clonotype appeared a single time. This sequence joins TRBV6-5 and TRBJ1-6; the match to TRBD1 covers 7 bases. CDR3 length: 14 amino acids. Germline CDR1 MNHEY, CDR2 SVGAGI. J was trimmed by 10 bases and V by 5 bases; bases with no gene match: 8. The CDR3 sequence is CASSPRQGESPLHF. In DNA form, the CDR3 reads TGTGCCAGCAGTCCTCGACAGGGAGAGTCACCCCTCCACTTT.

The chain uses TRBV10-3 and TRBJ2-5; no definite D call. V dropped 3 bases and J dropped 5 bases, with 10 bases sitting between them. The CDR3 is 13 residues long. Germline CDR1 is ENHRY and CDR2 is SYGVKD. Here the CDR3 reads CAISDGSRETQYF. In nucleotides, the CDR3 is TGTGCCATCAGTGATGGCAGCCGGGAGACCCAGTACTTC.

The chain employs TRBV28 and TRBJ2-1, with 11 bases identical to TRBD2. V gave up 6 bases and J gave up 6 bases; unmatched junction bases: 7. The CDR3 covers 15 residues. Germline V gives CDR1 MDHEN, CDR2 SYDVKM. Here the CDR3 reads CASSRLAGIPNEQFF. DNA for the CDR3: TGTGCCAGCAGCCGACTAGCGGGGATACCCAATGAGCAGTTCTTC.

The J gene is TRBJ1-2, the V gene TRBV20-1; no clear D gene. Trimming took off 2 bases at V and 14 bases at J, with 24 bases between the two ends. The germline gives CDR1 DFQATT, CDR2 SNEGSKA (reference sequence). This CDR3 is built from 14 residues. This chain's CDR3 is CSARPTLGSPLLTF. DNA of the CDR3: TGCAGTGCTAGACCCACCCTGGGCAGTCCCCTGTTGACCTTC.

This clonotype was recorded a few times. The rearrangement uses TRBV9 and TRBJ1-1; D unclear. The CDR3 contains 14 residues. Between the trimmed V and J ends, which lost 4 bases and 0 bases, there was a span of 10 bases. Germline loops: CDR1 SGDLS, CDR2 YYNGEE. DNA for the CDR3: TGTGCCAGCAGCCGGGAGTGGGTGAACACTGAAGCTTTCTTT. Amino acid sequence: CASSREWVNTEAFF.

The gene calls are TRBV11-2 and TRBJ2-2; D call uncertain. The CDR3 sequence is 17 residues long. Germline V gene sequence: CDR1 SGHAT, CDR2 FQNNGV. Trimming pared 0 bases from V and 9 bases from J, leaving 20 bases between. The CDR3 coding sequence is TGTGCCAGCAGCTTAGAGGACCGGGCCCCCGGCCCGTGGGAGCTGTTTTTT. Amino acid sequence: CASSLEDRAPGPWELFF.

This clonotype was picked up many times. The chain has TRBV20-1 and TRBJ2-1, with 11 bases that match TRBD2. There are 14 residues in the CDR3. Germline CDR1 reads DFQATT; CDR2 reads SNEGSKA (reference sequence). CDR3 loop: CSAISGGVRNEQFF. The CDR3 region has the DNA TGCAGCGCCATTAGCGGGGGGGTTAGAAATGAGCAGTTCTTC.

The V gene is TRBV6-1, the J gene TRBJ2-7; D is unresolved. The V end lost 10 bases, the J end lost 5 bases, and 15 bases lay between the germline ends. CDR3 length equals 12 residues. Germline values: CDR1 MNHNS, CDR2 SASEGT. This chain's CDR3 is CATLNFPNEQYF. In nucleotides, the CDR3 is TGTGCCACCCTGAATTTTCCGAACGAGCAGTACTTC.

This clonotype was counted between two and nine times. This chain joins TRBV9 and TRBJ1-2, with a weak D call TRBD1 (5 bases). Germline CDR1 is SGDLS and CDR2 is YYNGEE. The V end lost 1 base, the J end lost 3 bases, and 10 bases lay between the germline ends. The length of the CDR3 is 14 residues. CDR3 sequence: CASSVFGDDYGYTF. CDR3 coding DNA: TGTGCCAGCAGCGTATTTGGGGACGACTATGGCTACACCTTC.

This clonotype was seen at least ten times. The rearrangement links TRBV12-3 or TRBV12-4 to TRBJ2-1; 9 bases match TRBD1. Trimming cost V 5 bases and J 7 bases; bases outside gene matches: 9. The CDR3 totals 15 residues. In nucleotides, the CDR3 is TGTGCCAGCAGTATACAGGGGGCGCCTGAGAATGAGCAGTTCTTC. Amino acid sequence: CASSIQGAPENEQFF.

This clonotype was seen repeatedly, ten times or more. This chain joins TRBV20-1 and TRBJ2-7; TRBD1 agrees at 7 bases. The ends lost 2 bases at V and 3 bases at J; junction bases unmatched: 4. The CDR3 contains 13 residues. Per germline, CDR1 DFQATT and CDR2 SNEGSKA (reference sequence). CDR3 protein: CSARPTGDYEQYV. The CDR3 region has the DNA TGCAGTGCTAGACCTACAGGGGACTACGAGCAGTACGTC.

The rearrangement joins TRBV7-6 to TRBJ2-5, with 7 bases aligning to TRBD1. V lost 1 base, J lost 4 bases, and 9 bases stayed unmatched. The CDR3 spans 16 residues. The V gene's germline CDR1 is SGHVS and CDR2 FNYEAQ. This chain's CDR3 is CASSLGGQTWGETQYF. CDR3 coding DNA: TGTGCCAGCAGCTTAGGGGGACAGACCTGGGGAGAGACCCAGTACTTC.

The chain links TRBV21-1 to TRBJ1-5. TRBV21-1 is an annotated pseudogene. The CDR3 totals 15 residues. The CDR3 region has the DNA TGTGCCAGCAGCAAAGAGAGCAGATCCTATCAGCCCCAGCATTTT. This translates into CASSKESRSYQPQHF.

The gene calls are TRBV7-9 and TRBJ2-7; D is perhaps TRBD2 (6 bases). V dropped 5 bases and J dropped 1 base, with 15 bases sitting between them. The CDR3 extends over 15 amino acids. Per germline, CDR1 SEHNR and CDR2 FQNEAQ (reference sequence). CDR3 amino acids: CASSPKVLASYEQYF. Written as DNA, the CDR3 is TGTGCCAGCAGCCCGAAGGTGCTAGCGTCCTACGAGCAGTACTTC.

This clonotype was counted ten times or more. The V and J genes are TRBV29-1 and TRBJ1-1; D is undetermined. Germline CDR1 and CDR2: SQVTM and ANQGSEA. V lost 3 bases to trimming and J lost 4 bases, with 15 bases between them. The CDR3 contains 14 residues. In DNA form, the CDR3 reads TGCAGCGTTGACCGGACCACGGGAAGCACTGAAGCTTTCTTT. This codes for CSVDRTTGSTEAFF.

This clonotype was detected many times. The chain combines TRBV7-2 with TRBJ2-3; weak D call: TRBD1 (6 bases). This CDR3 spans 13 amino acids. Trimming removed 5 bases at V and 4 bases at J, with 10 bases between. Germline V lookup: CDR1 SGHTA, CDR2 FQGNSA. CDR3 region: CASSLSGADTQYF. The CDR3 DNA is TGTGCCAGCAGCCTCTCAGGGGCAGATACGCAGTATTTT.

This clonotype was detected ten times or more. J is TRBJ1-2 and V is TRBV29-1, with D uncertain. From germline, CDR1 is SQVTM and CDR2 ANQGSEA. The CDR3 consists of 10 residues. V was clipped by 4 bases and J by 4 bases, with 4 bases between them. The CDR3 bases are TGCAGCGTTGGGACCTATGGCTACACCTTC. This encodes CSVGTYGYTF.

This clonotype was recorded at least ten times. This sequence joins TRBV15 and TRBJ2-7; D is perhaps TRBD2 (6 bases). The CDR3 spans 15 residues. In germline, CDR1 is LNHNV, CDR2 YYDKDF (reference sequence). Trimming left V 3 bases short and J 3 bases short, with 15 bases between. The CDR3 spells CATSSPTGEGYEQYF. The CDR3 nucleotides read TGTGCCACCAGCAGTCCGACGGGAGAGGGCTACGAGCAGTACTTC.

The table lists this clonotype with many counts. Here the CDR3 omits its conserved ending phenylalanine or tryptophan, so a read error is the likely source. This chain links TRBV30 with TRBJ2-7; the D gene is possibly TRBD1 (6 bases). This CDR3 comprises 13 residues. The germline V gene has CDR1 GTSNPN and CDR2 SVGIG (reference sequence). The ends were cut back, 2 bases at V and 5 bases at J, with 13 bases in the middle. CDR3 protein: CAWSTGMGNEQYL. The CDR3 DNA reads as TGTGCCTGGAGTACAGGGATGGGGAACGAGCAGTACCTC.

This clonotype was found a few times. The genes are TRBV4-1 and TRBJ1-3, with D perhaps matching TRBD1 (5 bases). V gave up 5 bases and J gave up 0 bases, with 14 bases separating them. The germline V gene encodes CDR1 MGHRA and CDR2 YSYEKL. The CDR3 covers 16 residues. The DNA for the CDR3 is TGCGCCAGCAGCTTGCTTCCGGGACCCTCTGGAAACACCATATATTTT. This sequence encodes CASSLLPGPSGNTIYF.

CDR3 amino acids: CASNPRDGGGYTF. In DNA form, the CDR3 reads TGCGCCAGCAACCCTAGGGACGGCGGCGGCTACACCTTC. The chain recombines TRBV5-1 with TRBJ1-2; tentatively, D is TRBD1 (5 bases). The V and J ends lost 6 bases and 8 bases respectively, with 17 bases between them. There are 13 residues in the CDR3. Germline V gene lookup returns CDR1 SGHRS and CDR2 YFSETQ.

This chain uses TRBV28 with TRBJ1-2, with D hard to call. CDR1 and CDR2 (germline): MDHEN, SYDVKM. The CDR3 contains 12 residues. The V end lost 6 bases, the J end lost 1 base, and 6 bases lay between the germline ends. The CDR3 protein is CASRDFNYGYTF. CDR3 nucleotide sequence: TGTGCCAGCAGAGATTTTAACTATGGCTACACCTTC.

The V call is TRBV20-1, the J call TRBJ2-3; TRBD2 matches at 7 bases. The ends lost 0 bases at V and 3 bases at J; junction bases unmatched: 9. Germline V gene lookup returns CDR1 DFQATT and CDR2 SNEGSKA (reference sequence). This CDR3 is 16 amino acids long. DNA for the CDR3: TGCAGTGCTAGAGATTGGGGGAGGGGAGGAACAGATACGCAGTATTTT. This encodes CSARDWGRGGTDTQYF.

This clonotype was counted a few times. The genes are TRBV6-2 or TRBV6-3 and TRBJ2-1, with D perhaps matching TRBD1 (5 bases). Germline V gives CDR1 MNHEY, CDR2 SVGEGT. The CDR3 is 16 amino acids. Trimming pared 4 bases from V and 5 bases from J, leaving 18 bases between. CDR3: CASSSPGLPRDNEQFF. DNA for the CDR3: TGTGCCAGCAGTTCCCCGGGCCTCCCCAGGGACAATGAGCAGTTCTTC.

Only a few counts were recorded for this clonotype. The chain's CDR3 is CASSSFPNAGRQPQHF. In DNA, the CDR3 is TGTGCCAGCAGTTCCTTCCCCAACGCGGGTCGTCAGCCCCAGCATTTT. This rearrangement joins TRBV6-5 to TRBJ1-5; D not resolved. CDR3 size: 16 residues. CDR1 MNHEY and CDR2 SVGAGI come from the germline V gene. V was shortened by 4 bases and J by 6 bases, with 19 bases between the two germline ends.

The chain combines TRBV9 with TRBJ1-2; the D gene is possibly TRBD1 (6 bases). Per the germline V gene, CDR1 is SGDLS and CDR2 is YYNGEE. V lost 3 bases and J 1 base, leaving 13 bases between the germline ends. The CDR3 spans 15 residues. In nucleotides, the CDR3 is TGTGCCAGCAGCGGCCGGACAGCACTTAACTATGGCTACACCTTC. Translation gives CASSGRTALNYGYTF.

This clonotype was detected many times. CDR3: CASSLVKGEQFF. CDR3 bases: TGCGCCAGCAGCTTGGTTAAGGGTGAGCAGTTCTTC. This chain links TRBV5-1 with TRBJ2-1, with no clear D. The length of the CDR3 is 12 residues. Per germline, CDR1 SGHRS and CDR2 YFSETQ. The V gene lost 0 bases and the J gene lost 9 bases, with 7 bases spanning the gap.

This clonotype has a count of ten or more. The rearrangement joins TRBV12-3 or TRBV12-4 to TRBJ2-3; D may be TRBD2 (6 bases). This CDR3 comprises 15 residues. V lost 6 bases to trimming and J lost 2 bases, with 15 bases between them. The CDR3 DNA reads TGTGCCAGCAGCCCGCTAGCGTCTTTCACAGATACGCAGTATTTT. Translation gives CASSPLASFTDTQYF.

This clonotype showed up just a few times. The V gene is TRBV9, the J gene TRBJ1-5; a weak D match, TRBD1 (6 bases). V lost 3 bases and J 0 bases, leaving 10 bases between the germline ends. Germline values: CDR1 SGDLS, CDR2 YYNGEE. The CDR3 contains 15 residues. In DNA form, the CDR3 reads TGTGCCAGCAGCGCGGACAGATTTAGCAATCAGCCCCAGCATTTT. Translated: CASSADRFSNQPQHF.